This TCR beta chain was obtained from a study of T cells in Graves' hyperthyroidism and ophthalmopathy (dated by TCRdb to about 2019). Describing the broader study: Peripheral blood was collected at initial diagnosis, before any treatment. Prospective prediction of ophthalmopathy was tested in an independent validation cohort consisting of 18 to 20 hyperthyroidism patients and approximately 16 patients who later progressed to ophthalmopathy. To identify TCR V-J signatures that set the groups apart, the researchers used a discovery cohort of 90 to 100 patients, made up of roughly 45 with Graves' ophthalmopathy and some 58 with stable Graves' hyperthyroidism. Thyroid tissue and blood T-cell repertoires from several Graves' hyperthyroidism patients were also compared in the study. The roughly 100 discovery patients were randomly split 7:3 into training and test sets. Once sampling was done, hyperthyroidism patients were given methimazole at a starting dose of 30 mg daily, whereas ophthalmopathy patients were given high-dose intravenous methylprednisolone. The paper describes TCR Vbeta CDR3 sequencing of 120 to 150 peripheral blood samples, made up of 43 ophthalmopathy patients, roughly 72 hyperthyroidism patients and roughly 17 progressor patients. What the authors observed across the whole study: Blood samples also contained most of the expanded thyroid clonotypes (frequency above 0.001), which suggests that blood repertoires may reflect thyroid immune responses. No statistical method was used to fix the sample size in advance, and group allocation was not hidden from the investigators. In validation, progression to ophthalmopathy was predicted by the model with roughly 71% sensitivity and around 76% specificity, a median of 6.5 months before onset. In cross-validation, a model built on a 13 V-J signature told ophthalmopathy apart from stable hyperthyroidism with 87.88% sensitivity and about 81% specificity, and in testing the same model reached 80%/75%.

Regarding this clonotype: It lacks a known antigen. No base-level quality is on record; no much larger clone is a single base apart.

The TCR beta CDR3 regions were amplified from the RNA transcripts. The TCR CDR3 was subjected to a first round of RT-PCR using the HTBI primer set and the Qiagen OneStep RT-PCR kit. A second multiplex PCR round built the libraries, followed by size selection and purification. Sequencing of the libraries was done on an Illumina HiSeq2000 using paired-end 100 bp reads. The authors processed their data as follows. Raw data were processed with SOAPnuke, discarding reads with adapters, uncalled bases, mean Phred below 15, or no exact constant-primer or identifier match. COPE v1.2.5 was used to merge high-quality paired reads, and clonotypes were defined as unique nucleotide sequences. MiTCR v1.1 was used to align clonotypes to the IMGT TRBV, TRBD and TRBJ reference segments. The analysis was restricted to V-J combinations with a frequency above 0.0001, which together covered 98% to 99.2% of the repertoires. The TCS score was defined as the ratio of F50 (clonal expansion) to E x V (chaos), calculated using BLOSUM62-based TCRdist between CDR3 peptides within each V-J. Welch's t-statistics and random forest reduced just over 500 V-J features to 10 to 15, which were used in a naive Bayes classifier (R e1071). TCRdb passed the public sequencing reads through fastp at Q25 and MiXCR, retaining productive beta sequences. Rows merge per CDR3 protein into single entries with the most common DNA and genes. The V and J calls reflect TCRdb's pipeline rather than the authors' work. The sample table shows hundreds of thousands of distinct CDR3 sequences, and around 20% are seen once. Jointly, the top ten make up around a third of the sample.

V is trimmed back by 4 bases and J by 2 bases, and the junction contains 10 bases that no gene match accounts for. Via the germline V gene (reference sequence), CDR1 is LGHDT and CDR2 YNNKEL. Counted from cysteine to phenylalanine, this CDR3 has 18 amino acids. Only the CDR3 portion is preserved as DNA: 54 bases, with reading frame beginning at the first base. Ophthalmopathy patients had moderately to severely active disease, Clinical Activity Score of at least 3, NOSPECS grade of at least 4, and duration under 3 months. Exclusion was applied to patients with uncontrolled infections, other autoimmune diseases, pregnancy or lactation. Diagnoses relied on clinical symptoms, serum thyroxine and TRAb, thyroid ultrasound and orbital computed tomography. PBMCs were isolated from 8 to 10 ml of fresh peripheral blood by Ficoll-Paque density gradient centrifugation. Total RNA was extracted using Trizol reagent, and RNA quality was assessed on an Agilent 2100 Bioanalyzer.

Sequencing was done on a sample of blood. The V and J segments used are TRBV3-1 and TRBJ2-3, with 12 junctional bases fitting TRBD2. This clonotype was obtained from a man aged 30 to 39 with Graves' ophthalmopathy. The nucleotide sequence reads TGTGCCAGCAGCCTCCGGGCGACTAGCGGGGGCATCACAGATACGCAGTATTTT. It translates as CASSLRATSGGITDTQYF.